The 8 T cell receptor beta chains in this list originate from one sample, sequenced in a study of blood T cell repertoires in COVID-19. Profiling relied on immunoSEQ multiplex PCR, and the TCRdb table lists in-frame clones only, not all of them. In the table there are roughly 300,000 clones, 80% to 95% of which are singletons. Sequenced sample: peripheral blood. Source of these receptors: a woman in her thirties with COVID-19, enrolled during active disease.

This chain links TRBV19 with TRBJ2-1; a possible D gene is TRBD2 (5 bases). The CDR3 spans 15 residues. Per germline, CDR1 LNHDA and CDR2 SQIVND (reference sequence). V lost 3 bases and J lost 8, with 17 bases in between. CDR3 in DNA: TGTGCCAGTAGTATCTGGCTAGCAGCAAACGATGAGCAGTTCTTC. It translates to CASSIWLAANDEQFF.

The chain combines TRBV19 with TRBJ1-2, with D perhaps TRBD1 (6 bases). Per the germline V gene, CDR1 is LNHDA and CDR2 is SQIVND (reference sequence). Between the trimmed V and J ends, which lost 2 bases and 4 bases, there was a span of 11 bases. CDR3 size: 14 residues. The CDR3 nucleotides read TGTGCCAGTAGTATATCCGGACAGTCCTATGGCTACACCTTC. Protein: CASSISGQSYGYTF. The full variable domain, completed using reference TRBV19 and TRBJ1-2, is DGGITQSPKYLFRKEGQNVTLSCEQNLNHDAMYWYRQDPGQGLRLIYYSQIVNDFQKGDIAEGYSVSREKKESFPLTVTSAQKNPTAFYLCASSISGQSYGYTFGSGTRLTVV.

Only one count was recorded for this clone. The chain uses TRBV10-3 and TRBJ1-2; D might be TRBD1 (5 bases). The CDR3 loop spans 14 amino acids. Trimming shortened V by 10 bases and J by 5 bases, and 20 bases separated the two germline ends. The V gene's germline CDR1 is ENHRY and CDR2 SYGVKD. The CDR3 region is CATYPGGAGYGYTF. In DNA, the CDR3 is TGTGCCACCTACCCCGGAGGGGCGGGTTATGGCTACACCTTC.

V gene TRBV15 combines with J gene TRBJ1-2; D is uncertain. In germline, CDR1 is LNHNV, CDR2 YYDKDF (reference sequence). CDR3 size: 14 residues. V gave up 3 bases and J gave up 4 bases, with 12 bases separating them. Written as DNA, the CDR3 is TGTGCCACCAGCAGCACCACAGCCTTCTATGGCTACACCTTC. Translation: CATSSTTAFYGYTF.

The gene calls are TRBV28 and TRBJ2-1, with a tentative D call TRBD2 (6 bases). The germline V and J ends were trimmed by 7 bases and 7 bases, with 23 bases remaining between them. Germline loops: CDR1 MDHEN, CDR2 SYDVKM. CDR3 length: 16 amino acids. CDR3 nucleotides: TGTGCCAGCAACCCTAGCGATTTCCCTAAGGAGAATGAGCAGTTCTTC. Its protein is CASNPSDFPKENEQFF. Using reference TRBV28 and TRBJ2-1 for the parts outside the CDR3, the full variable domain is DVKVTQSSRYLVKRTGEKVFLECVQDMDHENMFWYRQDPGLGLRLIYFSYDVKMKEKGDIPEGYSVSREKKERFSLILESASTNQTSMYLCASNPSDFPKENEQFFGPGTRLTVL.

The rearrangement joins TRBV7-6 to TRBJ1-5, with D possibly matching TRBD1 (5 bases). The CDR3 covers 12 residues. The germline gives CDR1 SGHVS, CDR2 FNYEAQ. Deletions cut 5 bases from V and 9 bases from J, with 11 bases between. CDR3 nucleotide sequence: TGTGCCAGCAGCCCGGGGGGTGGGCCCCAGCATTTT. This encodes CASSPGGGPQHF.

This clone was recorded a few times. The V gene is TRBV4-2, the J gene TRBJ2-3, with 8 bases identical to TRBD2. V trimming: 0 bases; J trimming: 3 bases; junction bases outside the gene matches: 5. There are 16 residues in the CDR3. Germline CDR1 is LGHNA and CDR2 is YNFKEQ. The CDR3 region has the DNA TGTGCCAGCAGCCAAGACGCGGGACTAGAAACAGATACGCAGTATTTT. Amino acids: CASSQDAGLETDTQYF.

The chain carries TRBV27 and TRBJ2-7, with a possible D match to TRBD1 (5 bases). The germline V gene encodes CDR1 MNHEY and CDR2 SMNVEV (reference sequence). This CDR3 has 14 residues. V shed 4 bases and J shed 7 bases, with 17 bases lying between them. The CDR3 loop reads CASSSDIEVTEQYF. The CDR3 coding sequence is TGTGCCAGCAGTTCGGACATAGAGGTTACGGAGCAGTACTTC.